This T cell receptor beta chain was recorded in a study of blood T cell repertoires in COVID-19. Looking at the study overall: Italy, Spain and the United States were the sources of the convalescent and acute COVID-19 samples. From T cells, B-cell-depleted T cells, or PBMCs came the material, which was cDNA or gDNA.

Original processing methods: Amplification from reference gene primers served as the basis for estimated nucleated cell counts. Libraries were prepared by immunoSEQ multiplex PCR; TCRdb keeps only in-frame clonotypes and omits some of them. That table furnishes V, J and clone size, whereas the DNA furnished D and trimming. This sample has 200,000 to 250,000 clones, with around nine tenths found just once. The CDR3 runs to 17 residues. CDR1 ENHRY and CDR2 SYGVKD come from the germline V gene. After removal of 4 bases from V and 5 bases from J, the junction contained 6 bases not matched to a gene. This sequence originates from a man younger than 35 with active or convalescent COVID-19. The chain employs TRBV10-3 and TRBJ2-1; 15 bases align to TRBD2. The sequencing sample was made of peripheral blood. The DNA of the CDR3 is TGTGCCATCAGTGCCCCGGGACTAGCGGGAGGTAACAATGAGCAGTTCTTC. Translated: CAISAPGLAGGNNEQFF.